This TCR beta chain was profiled in a study of radiation and T cells in renal cell carcinoma. Regarding the study as a whole: Top tumor clonotypes rose in blood 2 weeks post-radiation, then contracted.

Time point of the sample: baseline pretreatment blood. Treatment indicated: 15 Gy SBRT to primary tumor, nephrectomy 4 weeks later. The assay was immunoSEQ multiplex PCR, and TCRdb's table has in-frame clones only and misses some. The sample lists 150,000 or so clones, nearly 90% occurring once. Comment on this clone: The antigen is not known.

V shed 0 bases and J shed 9 bases, with 15 bases lying between them. This CDR3 has 16 amino acids. Germline V CDR1 and CDR2: SGHTA, FQGNSA. The sequencing used blood, collected from a patient whose treatment included radiotherapy and nephrectomy. This TCR came from a woman aged 45 to 65 with renal cell carcinoma. The chain joins TRBV7-2 to TRBJ1-6, with D hard to call. The CDR3 DNA reads as TGTGCCAGCAGCTTAGCGCCGCTTGGGAGTGGTTCACCCCTCCACTTT. Translated: CASSLAPLGSGSPLHF.